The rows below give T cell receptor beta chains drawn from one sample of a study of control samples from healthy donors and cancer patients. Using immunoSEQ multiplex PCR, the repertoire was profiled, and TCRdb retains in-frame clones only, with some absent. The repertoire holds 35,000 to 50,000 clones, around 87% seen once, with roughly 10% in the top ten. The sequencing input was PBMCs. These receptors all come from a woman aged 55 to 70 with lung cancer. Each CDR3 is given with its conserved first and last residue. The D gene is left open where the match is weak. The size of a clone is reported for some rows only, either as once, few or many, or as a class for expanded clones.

CASSVMGTGNYGYTF | TGTGCCAGCAGCGTAATGGGGACAGGGAACTATGGCTACACCTTC | TRBJ1-2 | TRBV9 | TRBD1 | once
CASRPYEVNTGELFF | TGTGCCAGCAGACCTTACGAGGTGAACACCGGGGAGCTGTTTTTT | TRBJ2-2 | TRBV4-2 | - | -
CASSQGTGPAFF | TGCGCCAGCAGCCAAGGGACGGGTCCAGCTTTCTTT | TRBJ1-1 | TRBV4-3 | - | -
CASSLAGTSMSDTQYF | TGTGCCAGCAGCCTTGCCGGGACTAGCATGTCAGATACGCAGTATTTT | TRBJ2-3 | TRBV9 | TRBD2 | -
CAWTRAVGNIQYF | TGTGCCTGGACTAGGGCGGTCGGTAACATTCAGTACTTC | TRBJ2-4 | TRBV30 | - | -
CASNPRRAGPEAFF | TGCGCCAGCAACCCCCGGAGGGCGGGGCCTGAAGCTTTCTTT | TRBJ1-1 | TRBV5-1 | - | -
CASSLGSRTAFF | TGTGCCAGCAGCTTAGGCAGCCGTACGGCTTTCTTT | TRBJ1-1 | TRBV7-9 | - | -
CASSLRMGAQNEKLFF | TGTGCCAGCAGCCTCCGAATGGGAGCACAGAATGAAAAACTGTTTTTT | TRBJ1-4 | TRBV3-1/TRBV3-2 | - | -
CASSQGALSYGYTF | TGTGCCAGCAGCCAAGGGGCCCTTAGCTATGGCTACACCTTC | TRBJ1-2 | TRBV14 | - | -
CSASYPGRQYEQYF | TGCAGTGCTAGTTATCCGGGGAGACAGTACGAGCAGTACTTC | TRBJ2-7 | TRBV20-1 | - | -
CASTEPGNTEAFF | TGCGCCAGCACCGAGCCCGGGAACACTGAAGCTTTCTTT | TRBJ1-1 | TRBV5-1 | - | once
CASSPGWYGYTF | TGTGCCAGCAGTCCCGGGTGGTATGGCTACACCTTC | TRBJ1-2 | TRBV25-1 | - | -
CATSEHGGTDTQYF | TGTGCCACCAGTGAGCATGGGGGCACAGATACGCAGTATTTT | TRBJ2-3 | TRBV24-1 | - | -
CASSIGTGGTSNYGYTF | TGTGCCAGTAGTATAGGTACAGGGGGTACCTCTAACTATGGCTACACCTTC | TRBJ1-2 | TRBV19 | TRBD1 | -
CASSGSTVIVSAGYTF | TGTGCCAGCAGTGGCTCCACAGTTATAGTATCGGCCGGCTACACCTTC | TRBJ1-2 | TRBV2 | - | -
CATSDLRQGNTGELFF | TGTGCCACCAGTGATTTAAGGCAGGGGAACACCGGGGAGCTGTTTTTT | TRBJ2-2 | TRBV24-1 | - | -
CATSDLTGRPQPQHF | TGTGCCACCAGTGATTTGACGGGGCGGCCTCAGCCCCAGCATTTT | TRBJ1-5 | TRBV24-1 | - | -
CASSEGRAVVNEQFF | TGCGCCAGCAGTGAGGGCAGGGCGGTTGTCAATGAGCAGTTCTTC | TRBJ2-1 | TRBV10-1 | - | -
CASSSPGQGTDTQYF | TGTGCCAGCAGCTCCCCGGGACAGGGCACAGATACGCAGTATTTT | TRBJ2-3 | TRBV11-2 | TRBD1 | -
CASSIGSRNNQPQHF | TGTGCCAGTAGTATAGGAAGCAGAAATAATCAGCCCCAGCATTTT | TRBJ1-5 | TRBV19 | - | -
CASSQDFETGDYGYTF | TGTGCCAGCAGCCAAGATTTTGAAACAGGGGACTATGGCTACACCTTC | TRBJ1-2 | TRBV4-2 | TRBD1 | -
CASSQGAGPGYGYTF | TGTGCCAGCAGCCAAGGGGCAGGGCCTGGGTATGGCTACACCTTC | TRBJ1-2 | TRBV3-1/TRBV3-2 | - | once
CASSLSVRGMVQQETQYF | TGTGCCAGCAGCTTATCGGTACGGGGTATGGTCCAGCAAGAGACCCAGTACTTC | TRBJ2-5 | TRBV13 | - | -
CASSLETGNNQPQHF | TGCGCCAGCAGCTTGGAAACAGGGAACAATCAGCCCCAGCATTTT | TRBJ1-5 | TRBV5-1 | - | -
CASRAKVRIGYTF | TGTGCCAGCAGGGCGAAAGTAAGGATTGGCTACACCTTC | TRBJ1-2 | TRBV2 | - | -
CASYWVGGALFF | TGTGCCAGCTATTGGGTCGGAGGGGCCCTTTTCTTC | TRBJ1-2 | TRBV28 | - | -
CASRLLGVSNQPQHF | TGTGCCAGCAGGCTCCTTGGGGTAAGCAATCAGCCCCAGCATTTT | TRBJ1-5 | TRBV6-6 | - | -
CASSPPGTGSWGTEAFF | TGCGCCAGCAGCCCACCCGGGACAGGGTCGTGGGGCACTGAAGCTTTCTTT | TRBJ1-1 | TRBV5-1 | TRBD1 | -
CASSFGQTNTEAFF | TGTGCCAGCAGCTTTGGGCAAACGAACACTGAAGCTTTCTTT | TRBJ1-1 | TRBV7-9 | - | once
CASSKARATYGYTF | TGTGCCAGCAGCAAAGCACGCGCGACCTATGGCTACACCTTC | TRBJ1-2 | TRBV21-1 | - | -
CALEVNTEAFF | TGTGCCCTCGAGGTGAACACTGAAGCTTTCTTT | TRBJ1-1 | TRBV28 | - | -
CASSLVTGGQRGEDEQYF | TGCGCCAGCAGCTTGGTAACTGGGGGCCAAAGAGGAGAAGACGAGCAGTACTTC | TRBJ2-7 | TRBV5-1 | - | -
CASRSGPTYNEQFF | TGCGCCAGCAGGAGCGGGCCTACCTACAATGAGCAGTTCTTC | TRBJ2-1 | TRBV4-1 | - | -
CASSSPGVNAEAFF | TGTGCCAGCAGTTCCCCCGGGGTGAACGCTGAAGCTTTCTTT | TRBJ1-1 | TRBV27 | - | -
CASSSPSRTRNYGYTF | TGCGCCAGCAGCTCTCCTAGTAGGACCAGAAACTATGGCTACACCTTC | TRBJ1-2 | TRBV5-1 | - | once
CASSRAGVNTEAFF | TGTGCCAGCAGCAGGGCAGGAGTGAACACTGAAGCTTTCTTT | TRBJ1-1 | TRBV9 | - | -
CASSLRNQPQHF | TGTGCCAGCAGTCTCCGAAATCAGCCCCAGCATTTT | TRBJ1-5 | TRBV12-3/TRBV12-4 | - | -
CAISEGSHGLAGGGYEQYF | TGTGCCATCAGTGAGGGCAGCCATGGACTAGCGGGAGGGGGATACGAGCAGTACTTC | TRBJ2-7 | TRBV10-3 | TRBD2 | once
CASSFRAGGLSSYNEQFF | TGTGCCAGCAGCTTTAGGGCGGGAGGGCTTAGCTCCTACAATGAGCAGTTCTTC | TRBJ2-1 | TRBV7-3 | TRBD2 | -
CATLSGYADTQYF | TGTGCCACCCTTTCGGGCTATGCAGATACGCAGTATTTT | TRBJ2-3 | TRBV19 | - | -
CASSPTSGGAFF | TGTGCCAGCAGTCCGACGAGTGGGGGAGCTTTCTTT | TRBJ1-1 | TRBV6-5 | - | -
CASSGQGGSYNEQFF | TGTGCCAGCAGCGGACAGGGTGGAAGCTACAATGAGCAGTTCTTC | TRBJ2-1 | TRBV9 | TRBD1 | -
CSVLRGGTGGDVYGYTF | TGCAGCGTCCTAAGAGGGGGGACAGGGGGCGACGTCTACGGCTACACCTTC | TRBJ1-2 | TRBV29-1 | TRBD1 | -
CASSSQLADTQYF | TGTGCCAGCAGCTCCCAGTTGGCAGATACGCAGTATTTT | TRBJ2-3 | TRBV7-9 | - | -
CASSHRTSLYGAYNEQFF | TGTGCCAGCAGTCACCGGACTAGCCTTTATGGGGCCTACAATGAGCAGTTCTTC | TRBJ2-1 | TRBV7-2 | TRBD2 | -
CASALAGAYNEQFF | TGTGCCAGTGCTCTAGCGGGAGCCTACAATGAGCAGTTCTTC | TRBJ2-1 | TRBV2 | TRBD2 | once
CASSHWGFSTDTQYF | TGTGCCAGCAGCCATTGGGGTTTTAGCACAGATACGCAGTATTTT | TRBJ2-3 | TRBV14 | - | -
CASSGLRDPTNEKLFF | TGTGCCAGCTCGGGACTCAGGGACCCAACTAATGAAAAACTGTTTTTT | TRBJ1-4 | TRBV25-1 | - | -
CASLTSGNYGYTF | TGTGCCAGCCTTACTTCGGGTAACTATGGCTACACCTTC | TRBJ1-2 | TRBV28 | - | -
CAWGLAGVETGELFF | TGTGCCTGGGGACTAGCGGGAGTTGAAACCGGGGAGCTGTTTTTT | TRBJ2-2 | TRBV21-1 | - | -
CASSFVTGTQYF | TGTGCCAGCAGCTTCGTGACGGGGACCCAGTACTTC | TRBJ2-5 | TRBV7-2 | - | -
CASSLEASGHTDTQYF | TGTGCCAGCAGCTTGGAGGCTAGCGGACACACAGATACGCAGTATTTT | TRBJ2-3 | TRBV5-6 | TRBD2 | -